A selection of T cell receptor beta chains follows, all from one sample in a study of T cell responses to AZD1222 COVID-19 vaccine. Measured with immunoSEQ multiplex PCR; TCRdb has only the in-frame clones, and not every one. The sample holds roughly 120,000 clones, about 90% seen once. Here the sequenced sample was peripheral blood, taken on day 0 of AZD1222 vaccination. These TCRs come from an adult in good health. Each CDR3 is given with its conserved first and last residue. D genes are given only for firm matches. Size tells how often a clone was seen (once, few, many) or the class of an expanded clone, and some rows leave it out.

clone_size,v_call,d_call,j_call,cdr3_nt,cdr3_aa
-,TRBV6-5,-,TRBJ1-2,TGTGCCAGCAGTTACCGTGTCCTAACGGTAGATGGCTACACCTTC,CASSYRVLTVDGYTF
-,TRBV9,TRBD1,TRBJ1-5,TGTGCCAGCAGCGTGGGCCCGGGACAGTACAATCAGCCCCAGCATTTT,CASSVGPGQYNQPQHF
-,TRBV4-1,TRBD2,TRBJ2-3,TGCGCCAGCAGAAGACTAGCGGATGCAGATACGCAGTATTTT,CASRRLADADTQYF
few,TRBV5-1,-,TRBJ2-3,TGCGCCAGCAGCTTGGCCGAACAGTCGGCGGTTACGAGGGATACGCAGTATTTT,CASSLAEQSAVTRDTQYF
-,TRBV4-3,TRBD1,TRBJ2-7,TGCGCCAGCAGCCAGTACTACGTGGGACAGACCTACGAGCAGTACTTC,CASSQYYVGQTYEQYF
-,TRBV5-1,-,TRBJ2-1,TGCGCCAGCAGCCCCTCCAACACAGGGAACAATGAGCAGTTCTTC,CASSPSNTGNNEQFF
-,TRBV7-9,-,TRBJ1-2,TGTGCCAGCAGCTTCGAGGATAGGGGGGGATATGGCTACACCTTC,CASSFEDRGGYGYTF
once,TRBV6-6,-,TRBJ1-2,TGTGCCAGCAGTTACTATACCGGAGCCTCCTATGGCTACACCTTC,CASSYYTGASYGYTF
few,TRBV5-1,-,TRBJ2-7,TGCGCCAGCAGCTTGTTTCCGGGGACCTACGAGCAGTACTTC,CASSLFPGTYEQYF
-,TRBV9,-,TRBJ2-5,TGTGCCAGCAGCTCGTGGGGGTTTAGTGGGCAAGAGACCCAGTACTTC,CASSSWGFSGQETQYF
-,TRBV9,TRBD1,TRBJ2-7,TGTGCCAGCAGCGTAGCTCCACAGGGGGTCTACGAGCAGTACTTC,CASSVAPQGVYEQYF
-,TRBV29-1,-,TRBJ1-5,TGCAGCGTTGAAGGCTGGGGACTGGGCAATCAGCCCCAGCATTTT,CSVEGWGLGNQPQHF
-,TRBV5-1,-,TRBJ1-1,TGCGCCAGCAGCTCCTCCCCCGGGACACACACTGAAGCTTTCTTT,CASSSSPGTHTEAFF
few,TRBV3-1/TRBV3-2,TRBD2,TRBJ2-1,TGTGCCAGCAGCCAAGGGGGCGGGAGGGCAGGTGAGCAGTTCTTC,CASSQGGGRAGEQFF
-,TRBV12-3/TRBV12-4,TRBD1,TRBJ2-1,TGTGCCAGCAGCATTCAGACAGGGGAGCAGTTCTTC,CASSIQTGEQFF
-,TRBV7-9,TRBD1,TRBJ1-5,TGTGCCAGCAGCCTAGGGACAGGGGGCCAACAGCCCCAGCATTTT,CASSLGTGGQQPQHF
-,TRBV7-8,-,TRBJ2-6,TGTGCCAGCAGCTGGGCCCCTGGGGCCAACGTCCTGACTTTC,CASSWAPGANVLTF
-,TRBV9,-,TRBJ2-3,TGTGCCAGCAGCGTTAGCACAGATACGCAGTATTTT,CASSVSTDTQYF
once,TRBV12-5,-,TRBJ1-2,TGTGCTAGTGGTTTGTATATTACAGGGCGCGGCTACACCTTC,CASGLYITGRGYTF
-,TRBV5-8,-,TRBJ1-2,TGTGCCAGCAGCTTGGGGATAGGACAGCACTATGGCTACACCTTC,CASSLGIGQHYGYTF
once,TRBV14,-,TRBJ1-6,TGTGCCAGCAGCCAAGAGCTTCGGGGGTCACCCCTCCACTTT,CASSQELRGSPLHF
-,TRBV7-2,TRBD1,TRBJ2-7,TGTGCCAGCAGCTTCGACAGGGGTCCCTACGAGCAGTACTTC,CASSFDRGPYEQYF
-,TRBV29-1,TRBD1,TRBJ2-5,TGCAGCGTTGTTAGGACAGGGGAGGAGACCCAGTACTTC,CSVVRTGEETQYF
-,TRBV7-2,-,TRBJ1-1,TGTGCCAGCAGCTTAGTTGGGGTAATGAACACTGAAGCTTTCTTT,CASSLVGVMNTEAFF
-,TRBV5-5,-,TRBJ2-7,TGTGCCAGCAGCTTTAGCTCCTACGAGCAGTACTTC,CASSFSSYEQYF
once,TRBV6-2/TRBV6-3,-,TRBJ1-5,TGTGCCAGCAGTTACTCCGGCAGGGGTGGACAGCCCCAGCATTTT,CASSYSGRGGQPQHF
few,TRBV6-2/TRBV6-3,-,TRBJ1-2,TGTGCCAGCAGTTACGGCCCCGCAAGTTCCTCTATAGCGGGCTACACCTTC,CASSYGPASSSIAGYTF
-,TRBV6-1,-,TRBJ2-5,TGTGCCAGCAGTGAAACTTCCGGATCGGGAGCTGGAGAGACCCAGTACTTC,CASSETSGSGAGETQYF
-,TRBV27,TRBD1,TRBJ1-1,TGTGCCAGCAGCCGAACAGGGGTCAACACTGAAGCTTTCTTT,CASSRTGVNTEAFF
-,TRBV6-2/TRBV6-3,TRBD1,TRBJ1-5,TGTGCCAGCAGTTACGGGACAGGGGGCTACACTGGCAATCAGCCCCAGCATTTT,CASSYGTGGYTGNQPQHF
-,TRBV7-7,TRBD2,TRBJ2-5,TGTGCCAGCAGCTTATCCAGCGGGACTACAGGGACCCAGTACTTC,CASSLSSGTTGTQYF
few,TRBV7-9,-,TRBJ2-1,TGTGCCAGCAGCTTGAAGGACAGTCGGATGGGACATGAGCAGTTCTTC,CASSLKDSRMGHEQFF
-,TRBV15,-,TRBJ1-2,TGTGCCACCAGCAGAGATATAACAGTCAACTATGGCTACACCTTC,CATSRDITVNYGYTF
-,TRBV30,-,TRBJ1-2,TGTGCCTGGAGCCCGGGCCGGGCCGGGGGCTACACCTTC,CAWSPGRAGGYTF
-,TRBV6-5,-,TRBJ1-3,TGTGCCAGCAGTCACACTGGAAACACCATATATTTT,CASSHTGNTIYF
-,TRBV5-1,-,TRBJ1-3,TGCGCCAGCAGCTCCAGTTCTGGCTCGGGAAACACCATATATTTT,CASSSSSGSGNTIYF
-,TRBV10-3,-,TRBJ2-3,TGTGCCATCCTGGGGGGAAGCACAGATACGCAGTATTTT,CAILGGSTDTQYF
-,TRBV2,-,TRBJ1-2,TGTGCCAGCAGTCCAATCCCTTCGACAGGTTTTAACTATGGCTACACCTTC,CASSPIPSTGFNYGYTF
-,TRBV5-1,-,TRBJ1-1,TGCGCCAGCGCATATAGGACAGACGGTGAAGCTTTCTTT,CASAYRTDGEAFF
-,TRBV30,TRBD1,TRBJ1-2,TGTGCCTGGGCAGGGACAGGGGGCAATGGCTACACCTTC,CAWAGTGGNGYTF
-,TRBV12-3/TRBV12-4,-,TRBJ1-2,TGTGCCAGCACCGGGACCTGGTATGGCTACACCTTC,CASTGTWYGYTF
-,TRBV9,-,TRBJ2-1,TGTGCCAGCACCGCCAGCGAGAGCTCCTACAATGAGCAGTTCTTC,CASTASESSYNEQFF
-,TRBV27,-,TRBJ1-2,TGTGCCAGCAGTTTAATTTCAGGTGCTAACTATGGCTACACCTTC,CASSLISGANYGYTF
-,TRBV6-1,-,TRBJ2-2,TGTGCCAGCAGTGAAAGGGCCAGGGGGGCCGGGGAGCTGTTTTTT,CASSERARGAGELFF
-,TRBV24-1,-,TRBJ2-3,TGTGCCACCAGTGTTCCTCATAATTTCCCCGGGACCCACGATCGGACAGATACGCAGTATTTT,CATSVPHNFPGTHDRTDTQYF
once,TRBV15,-,TRBJ1-5,TGTGCCACCAGCAGAGGGCAGGGGACCGGTCAGCCCCAGCATTTT,CATSRGQGTGQPQHF
-,TRBV6-5,-,TRBJ1-2,TGTGCCAGCAGTTACTCGAGTGGTGGGGGCGGCTACACCTTC,CASSYSSGGGGYTF
-,TRBV19,TRBD1,TRBJ2-2,TGTGCCAGCCAACCGGGACAGGTCTACGGGGAGCTGTTTTTT,CASQPGQVYGELFF
-,TRBV7-3,TRBD1,TRBJ2-1,TGTGCCAGCAGCTGGGGGACAGGAACTTACAATGAGCAGTTCTTC,CASSWGTGTYNEQFF
-,TRBV5-4,TRBD2,TRBJ2-5,TGTGCCAGCAGCCGTCCGGGACTAGCGGAAGAGACCCAGTACTTC,CASSRPGLAEETQYF
once,TRBV6-2/TRBV6-3,TRBD1,TRBJ2-7,TGTGCCAGCAGTACAGGGGCTAAGGAGCAGTACTTC,CASSTGAKEQYF